The 22 T cell receptor beta chains listed next were all sequenced from one sample in a study of blood T cell repertoires in COVID-19. Method: immunoSEQ multiplex PCR; TCRdb's copy keeps in-frame clones and lacks some. Of about 270,000 clones in the sample, 70% to 90% were seen once. Source material: PBMCs or T cells enriched from blood (not recorded which). These receptors came from a woman aged 45-65 years with acute COVID-19.

V is TRBV30 and J is TRBJ1-5; D remains ambiguous. Per germline, CDR1 GTSNPN and CDR2 SVGIG (reference sequence). The CDR3 is made up of 14 amino acids. V was shortened by 2 bases and J by 4 bases, with 12 bases between the two germline ends. The CDR3 loop is CAWSNGGLNQPQHF. DNA for the CDR3: TGTGCCTGGAGTAATGGCGGGCTGAATCAGCCCCAGCATTTT.

The chain links TRBV7-2 to TRBJ1-3, with 10 bases aligning to TRBD1. With V trimmed by 3 bases and J by 2 bases, 7 bases remained unmatched. The CDR3 extends over 17 amino acids. Looked up from germline, CDR1 is SGHTA and CDR2 is FQGNSA. The chain's CDR3 is CASSFSSGTGAGNTIYF. The CDR3 bases are TGTGCCAGCAGCTTCTCCTCCGGGACAGGGGCTGGAAACACCATATATTTT.

The gene calls are TRBV5-4 and TRBJ2-5; 7 nucleotides agree with TRBD2. V trimming: 2 bases; J trimming: 1 base; junction bases outside the gene matches: 5. CDR1 is SGHNT, CDR2 YYREEE, per germline (reference sequence). CDR3 length equals 15 residues. This CDR3 is CASSLVGGTQETQYF. DNA of the CDR3: TGTGCCAGCAGCTTAGTCGGGGGGACCCAAGAGACCCAGTACTTC.

The table lists this clone with a count of one. The gene calls are TRBV30 and TRBJ1-4, with TRBD1 identical over 10 bases. Unmatched junction bases numbered 4, after V lost 3 bases and J lost 3 bases. The CDR3 loop spans 15 amino acids. Germline loops: CDR1 GTSNPN, CDR2 SVGIG (reference sequence). For the CDR3, the DNA is TGTGCCTGGAGCGACAGGGGGCCTCCTAATGAAAAACTGTTTTTT. Translated, it gives CAWSDRGPPNEKLFF.

The chain uses TRBV10-3 and TRBJ2-2; TRBD1 might be the D (6 bases). Germline values: CDR1 ENHRY, CDR2 SYGVKD. The CDR3 runs to 16 residues. V was cut by 10 bases and J by 7 bases, with 25 bases left in between. The CDR3 protein is CASGGRTQGFDGELFF. The CDR3 coding sequence is TGTGCCAGTGGGGGCCGAACTCAGGGGTTCGACGGGGAGCTGTTTTTT.

This chain links TRBV15 with TRBJ2-3; 8 bases fit TRBD2. Germline loops: CDR1 LNHNV, CDR2 YYDKDF (reference sequence). The length of the CDR3 is 16 residues. V lost 1 base and J lost 4; bases outside the gene matches: 7. The CDR3 loop reads CATSRVGTRSADTQYF. In nucleotides, the CDR3 is TGTGCCACCAGCAGAGTTGGGACTAGATCCGCAGATACGCAGTATTTT.

The chain couples TRBV7-3 to TRBJ1-4; no clear D. This CDR3 has 14 amino acids. V was shortened by 2 bases and J by 0 bases, with 4 bases between the two germline ends. CDR1 and CDR2 (germline): SGHTA, FQGTGA. CDR3 coding DNA: TGTGCCAGCAGCTTAGAGGCAACTAATGAAAAACTGTTTTTT. Amino acid sequence: CASSLEATNEKLFF.

The rearrangement uses TRBV19 and TRBJ1-1; D is uncertain. This CDR3 is 12 amino acids long. V shed 6 bases and J shed 7 bases, with 12 bases lying between them. From germline, CDR1 is LNHDA and CDR2 SQIVND (reference sequence). DNA for the CDR3: TGTGCCAGTAGCCAAGTACACTATGAAGCTTTCTTT. Protein: CASSQVHYEAFF.

The chain has TRBV18 and TRBJ1-1; a possible D gene is TRBD1 (5 bases). From germline, CDR1 is KGHSH and CDR2 LQKENI. The CDR3 spans 15 residues. V lost 0 bases and J 1 base, leaving 9 bases between the germline ends. The DNA for the CDR3 is TGTGCCAGCTCACCACCGTGGCAGGGGAACACTGAAGCTTTCTTT. Its translation: CASSPPWQGNTEAFF.

This chain links TRBV6-4 with TRBJ2-7; tentatively, D is TRBD1 (6 bases). The CDR3 spans 14 residues. CDR1 and CDR2 (germline): MRHNA, SNTAGT. Trimming left V 10 bases short and J 0 bases short, with 16 bases between. CDR3 coding DNA: TGTGCCAACACCGGACAGTTAACCTCCTACGAGCAGTACTTC. Its translation is CANTGQLTSYEQYF.

V and J are TRBV6-5 and TRBJ2-1, with D perhaps TRBD2 (6 bases). V lost 7 bases, J lost 9 bases, and 22 bases lay in between. This CDR3 is built from 15 residues. Per the germline V gene, CDR1 is MNHEY and CDR2 is SVGAGI. CDR3 protein: CASNSGGSPPPEQFF. The CDR3 coding sequence is TGTGCCAGCAACAGTGGAGGGTCCCCTCCTCCTGAGCAGTTCTTC.

This rearrangement joins TRBV12-3 or TRBV12-4 to TRBJ1-1, with no clear D. The CDR3 has 12 residues. V lost 5 bases and J 4 bases, leaving 8 bases between the germline ends. The CDR3 coding sequence is TGTGCCAGCAGTCCTTTCAGCACTGAAGCTTTCTTT. As protein: CASSPFSTEAFF.

This clone was detected only a few times. The chain combines TRBV9 with TRBJ1-6; D may be TRBD1 (6 bases). The CDR3 loop spans 14 amino acids. With 1 base removed from V and 7 bases from J, the gap between germline ends came to 9 bases. CDR1 and CDR2 from the germline V gene are SGDLS and YYNGEE. The CDR3 is CASSVQGTNSPLHF. In DNA form, the CDR3 reads TGTGCCAGCAGCGTACAGGGGACGAATTCACCCCTCCACTTT.

This chain uses TRBV19 with TRBJ2-3, with D perhaps matching TRBD2 (6 bases). Deletions cut 6 bases from V and 2 bases from J, with 15 bases between. Per the germline V gene, CDR1 is LNHDA and CDR2 is SQIVND (reference sequence). The CDR3 runs to 15 residues. In DNA form, the CDR3 reads TGTGCCAGTAGGCCCGGGGCGGGATTCACAGATACGCAGTATTTT. Translating gives CASRPGAGFTDTQYF.

This chain uses TRBV27 with TRBJ1-3; D not resolved. CDR3 length equals 14 residues. The V gene lost 3 bases and the J gene lost 0 bases, with 6 bases spanning the gap. Germline lookup yields CDR1 MNHEY and CDR2 SMNVEV (reference sequence). This CDR3 reads CASSLTSSGNTIYF. Here the CDR3 DNA reads TGTGCCAGCAGTTTGACTAGCTCTGGAAACACCATATATTTT.

The V and J genes are TRBV19 and TRBJ1-1; 8 nucleotides agree with TRBD1. CDR1 and CDR2 (germline): LNHDA, SQIVND (reference sequence). The CDR3 consists of 13 residues. J was trimmed by 7 bases and V by 4 bases; bases with no gene match: 5. CDR3 DNA sequence: TGTGCCAGTAGTACAGGACAGGGCGGTGAAGCTTTCTTT. Amino acids: CASSTGQGGEAFF.

V usage is TRBV11-2 and J usage is TRBJ2-1, with 8 bases lining up with TRBD2. After removal of 3 bases from V and 7 bases from J, the junction contained 8 bases not matched to a gene. The CDR3 contains 15 residues. Germline loops: CDR1 SGHAT, CDR2 FQNNGV. This CDR3 is CASSFYGGDLNEQFF. Written as DNA, the CDR3 is TGTGCCAGCAGCTTCTACGGGGGGGACTTGAATGAGCAGTTCTTC.

The chain joins TRBV11-3 to TRBJ2-3; possible D gene TRBD1, 5 bases. V was shortened by 6 bases and J by 2 bases, with 21 bases between the two germline ends. There are 17 residues in the CDR3. Germline values: CDR1 SGHNT, CDR2 YENEEA. CDR3 sequence reads: CASRPLRNRSPTDTQYF. The CDR3 coding sequence is TGTGCCAGCAGACCCTTACGAAACAGGTCCCCCACAGATACGCAGTATTTT.

The table lists this clone with a few counts. The same CDR3 is also encoded by other DNA sequences in this sample. V gene TRBV6-5 combines with J gene TRBJ1-2; TRBD1 agrees at 7 bases. Germline V gene data show CDR1 as MNHEY and CDR2 as SVGAGI. The CDR3 loop spans 13 amino acids. Unmatched junction bases numbered 4, after V lost 5 bases and J lost 4 bases. CDR3 protein: CASSPGTVYGYTF. CDR3 bases: TGTGCCAGCAGTCCCGGGACAGTCTATGGCTACACCTTC.

This chain links TRBV18 with TRBJ1-6, with TRBD1 matching over 7 bases. CDR3 length equals 15 residues. The junction had 7 bases not matched to a gene; V was cut back by 3 bases and J by 8 bases. CDR1 and CDR2 (germline): KGHSH, LQKENI. CDR3 sequence: CASSPHAGGDSPLHF. CDR3 nucleotides: TGTGCCAGCTCACCTCACGCAGGGGGTGATTCACCCCTCCACTTT.

V usage is TRBV7-2 and J usage is TRBJ2-7; no clear D gene. Looked up from germline, CDR1 is SGHTA and CDR2 is FQGNSA. V lost 1 base, J lost 4 bases, and 11 bases lay in between. The CDR3 is 14 residues long. The CDR3 region has the DNA TGTGCCAGCAGCTTAGACCTCACAGCATACGAGCAGTACTTC. This codes for CASSLDLTAYEQYF.

J is TRBJ1-4 and V is TRBV19, with 9 bases aligning to TRBD1. Germline V lookup: CDR1 LNHDA, CDR2 SQIVND (reference sequence). The junction had 5 bases not matched to a gene; V was cut back by 6 bases and J by 6 bases. The CDR3 runs to 14 residues. The CDR3 bases are TGTGCCAGTAGAAGACAGGGGGGAGATGAAAAACTGTTTTTT. Its protein is CASRRQGGDEKLFF.